These 8 T cell receptor beta chains were all obtained from the same sample, sequenced in a study of early T cells in non-severe SARS-CoV-2 infection. Each CDR3 protein is one row after TCRdb ran MiXCR on the 5' RACE reads. The table includes approximately 50,000 distinct CDR3 sequences, around a tenth detected once. Specimen: whole blood. The origin of the receptors is an adult who was a healthcare worker with PCR-confirmed SARS-CoV-2 infection or an uninfected control (not recorded which).

This clonotype was recorded many times. The chain recombines TRBV7-9 with TRBJ1-1; D is unresolved. V lost 1 base and J 3 bases, leaving 12 bases between the germline ends. The CDR3 length is 15 residues. Germline V lookup: CDR1 SEHNR, CDR2 FQNEAQ (reference sequence). The CDR3 DNA reads TGTGCCAGCAGCTTAGACGTAGGCGGCTACACTGAAGCTTTCTTT. This codes for CASSLDVGGYTEAFF.

Only a few counts were recorded for this clonotype. This sequence joins TRBV29-1 and TRBJ2-7; TRBD1 matches 12 bases. Germline V gene lookup returns CDR1 SQVTM and CDR2 ANQGSEA. The CDR3 loop spans 13 amino acids. Trimming took 6 bases from V and 6 from J; bases not matched to a gene: 6. Here the CDR3 DNA reads TGCAGCGTGCCGGGACAGGGGGCCTCCGAGCAGTACTTC. This gives the protein CSVPGQGASEQYF.

Many counts were recorded for this clonotype. The chain has TRBV3-1 and TRBJ2-2; D ambiguous. The V gene lost 0 bases and the J gene lost 6 bases, with 14 bases spanning the gap. Germline V gives CDR1 LGHDT, CDR2 YNNKEL (reference sequence). The CDR3 is 16 residues long. For the CDR3, the DNA is TGTGCCAGCAGCCAAGAGGGTAACTGGAGTCCCGGGGAGCTGTTTTTT. This encodes CASSQEGNWSPGELFF.

In its sample, this clonotype was seen many times. CDR3: CASSSSGNSYEQYF. As DNA, the CDR3 is TGTGCCAGTAGTTCGTCCGGGAACTCCTACGAGCAGTACTTC. The chain links TRBV19 to TRBJ2-7; a possible D gene is TRBD2 (5 bases). V shed 5 bases and J shed 0 bases, with 11 bases lying between them. This CDR3 comprises 14 residues. CDR1 and CDR2 (germline): LNHDA, SQIVND (reference sequence).

This clonotype came up many times. The chain combines TRBV10-3 with TRBJ2-7; D is uncertain. Germline V gene lookup returns CDR1 ENHRY and CDR2 SYGVKD. This CDR3 contains 15 residues. V lost 0 bases, J lost 4 bases, and 13 bases lay in between. The CDR3 region is CAISESNRVWYEQYF. In nucleotides, the CDR3 is TGTGCCATCAGTGAGTCGAACCGGGTTTGGTACGAGCAGTACTTC.

In the case of this clonotype: A much larger clone sits a single nucleotide away, making a read error possible. The chain uses TRBV10-2 and TRBJ2-5; the match to TRBD1 covers 8 bases. Germline V gene sequence: CDR1 WSHSY, CDR2 SAAADI. The CDR3 is 12 amino acids. The CDR3 loop reads CASSQGAKTLYF. CDR3 in DNA: TGCGCCAGCAGCCAGGGGGCGAAGACCCTGTACTTC.

The table lists this clonotype with many counts. The gene calls are TRBV4-2 and TRBJ2-5; TRBD1 is a possible D gene (5 bases). Germline assignment: CDR1 LGHNA and CDR2 YNFKEQ. The V end was cut by 1 base, the J end by 5 bases, with 8 bases between. The CDR3 sequence is 13 residues long. CDR3 protein: CASSQVGAETQYF. CDR3 bases: TGTGCCAGCAGCCAAGTTGGGGCGGAGACCCAGTACTTC.

This clonotype showed up many times. The chain carries TRBV28 and TRBJ1-5; D not certain. The CDR3 loop spans 13 amino acids. V lost 3 bases to trimming and J lost 0 bases, with 3 bases between them. Germline V CDR1 and CDR2: MDHEN, SYDVKM. As DNA, the CDR3 is TGTGCCAGCAGTTTTGATAGCAATCAGCCCCAGCATTTT. This encodes CASSFDSNQPQHF.